The 23 T cell receptor delta chains presented below share a single source sample, sequenced in a study of gamma-delta chains in newborns, infants, children. TCRdb re-called clones from the reads via CATT. This table has 6,000 to 6,500 delta-chain clones, 2.6% appearing once. Sequencing used blood. These receptors all stem from a child who was a newborn, infant or young child, either healthy, febrile or measles-vaccinated (not recorded which).

This clone is termed medium-sized. In the same sample, other DNA sequences code for this CDR3. The genes are TRDV2 and TRDJ2, with TRDD3 identical over 13 bases. This CDR3 is 19 amino acids long. The V gene's germline CDR1 is GEAIGNYY and CDR2 EKD. Trimming removed 0 bases from V and 0 bases from J; junction bases left unmatched: 6. The CDR3 sequence: CACDTVLGDTRALTAQLFF. DNA of the CDR3: TGTGCCTGTGACACCGTACTGGGGGATACGCGAGCTTTGACAGCACAACTCTTCTTT.

For this clone: A much larger clone sits a single nucleotide away, making a read error possible. Distinct nucleotide sequences in the sample also encode this CDR3. V gene TRDV2 combines with J gene TRDJ3, with a tentative D call TRDD3 (5 bases). This CDR3 comprises 18 residues. V was clipped by 0 bases and J by 0 bases, with 11 bases between them. From germline, CDR1 is GEAIGNYY and CDR2 EKD. As DNA, the CDR3 is TGTGCCTGTGACACCGGGGGGTACGACTCCTGGGACACCCGACAGATGTTTTTC. It codes for CACDTGGYDSWDTRQMFF.

This clone came up a few times. The same CDR3 is also encoded by other DNA sequences in this sample. The chain links TRDV2 to TRDJ3; 8 bases align to TRDD3. With V trimmed by 3 bases and J by 1 base, 13 bases remained unmatched. In germline, CDR1 is GEAIGNYY, CDR2 EKD. The CDR3 has 20 residues. Here the CDR3 DNA reads TGTGCCTGTGACCAAGGGACTGGGGGCCAAAGTTCCTGGGACACCCGACAGATGTTTTTC. Translated: CACDQGTGGQSSWDTRQMFF.

V is TRDV2 and J is TRDJ3; 10 nucleotides agree with TRDD3. TCRdb does not report a J gene; here it was assigned by matching the DNA to germline references. The CDR3 spans 20 residues. Germline CDR1 reads GEAIGNYY; CDR2 reads EKD. V shed 9 bases, J shed 0 bases, and the junction held 16 bases outside the gene matches. The CDR3 region has the DNA TGTGCCGGCGACACCGGCTGGGGGATAAGCAGCTCCTGGGACACCCGACAGATGTTTTTC. Its translation is CAGDTGWGISSSWDTRQMFF.

This clone was detected a few times. The CDR3 region is CACDGVLASWDTRQMFF. In DNA, the CDR3 is TGTGCCTGTGACGGAGTACTGGCCTCCTGGGACACCCGACAGATGTTTTTC. The genes are TRDV2 and TRDJ3; D possibly corresponds to TRDD3 (5 bases). The V and J ends lost 3 bases and 0 bases respectively, with 11 bases between them. The CDR3 extends over 17 amino acids. Germline V gives CDR1 GEAIGNYY, CDR2 EKD.

Details on this clone: A much bigger clone sits one base away, suggesting this may be a read error. The chain combines TRDV2 with TRDJ3, with 9 bases lining up with TRDD3. Germline matching of the DNA provided the J gene here, since TCRdb leaves it blank. The CDR3 loop spans 20 amino acids. Germline lookup yields CDR1 GEAIGNYY and CDR2 EKD. J lost 2 bases, V lost 0 bases, and 10 bases had no gene match. This chain's CDR3 is CACDTVGDTASPWDTRQMFF. CDR3 bases: TGTGCCTGTGACACCGTCGGGGATACGGCTAGCCCCTGGGACACCCGACAGATGTTTTTC.

Remarks on this clone: This may stem from a read error, because a much larger clone lies one nucleotide away. V gene TRDV2 combines with J gene TRDJ3, with 11 nucleotides matching TRDD3. Germline V gives CDR1 GEAIGNYY, CDR2 EKD. V was clipped by 5 bases and J by 0 bases; unmatched bases: 8. The length of the CDR3 is 19 residues. The CDR3 DNA reads TGTGCCTGTGGCTCTGTGGGGGATACGCGCTCCTGGGACACCCGACAGATGTTTTTC. This encodes CACGSVGDTRSWDTRQMFF.

This clone was picked up a small number of times. This DNA translates differently at residue 5 from the TCRdb protein, which is that of a much larger clone; a read error is likely, and the protein shown is the DNA's own translation. The chain links TRDV2 to TRDJ2, with 13 bases matching TRDD3. The CDR3 contains 18 residues. V lost 3 bases, J lost 1 base, and 7 bases stayed unmatched. Germline loops: CDR1 GEAIGNYY, CDR2 EKD. The CDR3 DNA reads as TGTGCCTGTGACTCACTGGGGGATACGCGTCATTTGACAGCACAACTCTTCTTT. As protein: CACDSLGDTRHLTAQLFF.

This clone is labeled as medium-sized (0.01 to 0.1%). The identical CDR3 is also encoded by other nucleotide sequences in the sample. The chain recombines TRDV2 with TRDJ3; 11 bases agree with TRDD3. CDR3 length: 19 amino acids. Germline V CDR1 and CDR2: GEAIGNYY, EKD. With V trimmed by 0 bases and J by 0 bases, 3 bases remained unmatched. Here the CDR3 DNA reads TGTGCCTGTGACACCTTACTGGGGGATAGCTCCTGGGACACCCGACAGATGTTTTTC. Translation gives CACDTLLGDSSWDTRQMFF.

In the case of this clone: One end of the junction is discordant with germline, which a read error may explain. The CDR3 region is CACDYWGGSWDTRQTFF. In DNA form, the CDR3 reads TGTGCCTGTGACTACTGGGGGGGCTCCTGGGACACCCGGCAGACGTTTTTC. The chain links TRDV2 to TRDJ3; 8 bases are a match to TRDD3. Germline values: CDR1 GEAIGNYY, CDR2 EKD. The CDR3 runs 17 residues.

Comments on this clone: A far larger clone lies a single base away; this is likely a read error. V and J are TRDV2 and TRDJ3; 11 positions agree with TRDD3. Germline V gives CDR1 GEAIGNYY, CDR2 EKD. CDR3 size: 19 residues. The CDR3 DNA reads as TGTGCCTGTGACACCGTACTGGGGGATAGCTCCTGGGACACCCGACAGATGATTTTC. This translates into CACDTVLGDSSWDTRQMIF.

The chain links TRDV2 to TRDJ3; 9 bases are a match to TRDD3. Germline CDR1 GEAIGNYY, CDR2 EKD. This CDR3 spans 18 amino acids. V lost 0 bases to trimming and J lost 2 bases; unmatched junction nucleotides: 4. As DNA, the CDR3 is TGTGCCTGTGACACCTGGGGGATAGGAGCCTGGGACACCCGACAGATGTTTTTC. Amino acid sequence: CACDTWGIGAWDTRQMFF.

About this clone itself: At one of its ends the junction is not consistent with the germline gene, which may arise from a read error. Other DNA sequences in the sample encode the same CDR3. The chain uses TRDV2 and TRDJ2, with a tentative D call TRDD3 (5 bases). The CDR3 contains 18 residues. Germline lookup yields CDR1 GEAIGNYY and CDR2 EKD. The DNA of the CDR3 is TGTGCCTGTGACACCGTATCTATAGGGGGGGGCATGACAGCGCAACTCTTCTTT. It translates to CACDTVSIGGGMTAQLFF.

This clone was observed a handful of times. The genes are TRDV2 and TRDJ3; 11 nucleotides agree with TRDD3. Per germline, CDR1 GEAIGNYY and CDR2 EKD. The CDR3 loop spans 18 amino acids. J gave up 3 bases and V 1 base, and 4 bases lay outside the gene matches. CDR3 DNA: TGTGCCTGTGACACTGGGGGATACGAAAACTGGGACACCCGACAGATGTTTTTC. Translating gives CACDTGGYENWDTRQMFF.

By its share, this clone is medium-sized. The V and J genes are TRDV2 and TRDJ4; TRDD3 matches at 9 bases. The CDR3 totals 16 residues. Germline V gene lookup returns CDR1 GEAIGNYY and CDR2 EKD. The V segment lost 0 bases and the J segment 2 bases; nucleotides outside the gene matches: 9. In nucleotides, the CDR3 is TGTGCCTGTGACACCGTCACCACTGGGGGACTTAGACCCCTGATCTTT. Translation: CACDTVTTGGLRPLIF.

The chain couples TRDV2 to TRDJ2; 11 bases agree with TRDD3. This CDR3 comprises 14 residues. Germline trimming cut 3 bases from V and 8 bases from J; bases unmatched to any gene: 4. Germline lookup yields CDR1 GEAIGNYY and CDR2 EKD. The CDR3 nucleotides read TGTGCCTGTGACTGGGGGATACGGTACGCACAACTCTTCTTT. Translated: CACDWGIRYAQLFF.

To note about this clone: The protein recorded in TCRdb matches a much larger clone and deviates from this DNA's translation at residue 5, suggesting a read error; the protein here is obtained by translating the DNA. V usage is TRDV2 and J usage is TRDJ3; TRDD3 agrees at 12 bases. The CDR3 consists of 18 residues. Germline lookup yields CDR1 GEAIGNYY and CDR2 EKD. Trimming removed 3 bases from V and 1 base from J; junction bases left unmatched: 3. The CDR3 coding sequence is TGTGCCTGTGACGCTGGGGGATACGGATCCTGGGACACCCGACAGATGTTTTTC. Its translation: CACDAGGYGSWDTRQMFF.

To note about this clone: A read error likely explains why the TCRdb protein, taken from a much larger clone, differs from this DNA's translation at residue 7; the protein shown is translated from the DNA. This sequence joins TRDV2 and TRDJ3, with unresolved D. This CDR3 comprises 18 residues. Per the germline V gene, CDR1 is GEAIGNYY and CDR2 is EKD. V lost 0 bases and J lost 0, with 11 bases in between. The CDR3 loop reads CACDTGRASSWDTRQMFF. The CDR3 DNA sequence: TGTGCCTGTGACACCGGGAGGGCCAGCTCCTGGGACACCCGACAGATGTTTTTC.

This clone occurred a few times. For this DNA, TCRdb reports the protein of a much larger clone, which diverges at residue 6, most likely from a read error; the protein presented here is translated directly from the DNA. The chain joins TRDV2 to TRDJ2; 9 bases fit TRDD3. The CDR3 sequence is 16 residues long. CDR1 is GEAIGNYY, CDR2 EKD, per germline. J was trimmed by 4 bases and V by 3 bases; bases with no gene match: 8. The CDR3 DNA follows: TGTGCCTGTGACCTCCCTACTGGGGGAGAGACAGCACAACTCTTCTTT. This sequence encodes CACDLPTGGETAQLFF.

This clone has a handful of counts. Other DNA sequences within the sample encode an identical CDR3. The CDR3: CACDLLGDKSSWDTRQMFF. In nucleotides, the CDR3 is TGTGCCTGTGACCTACTGGGAGATAAGAGCTCCTGGGACACCCGACAGATGTTTTTC. The V and J genes are TRDV2 and TRDJ3; tentatively, D is TRDD3 (6 bases). CDR1 GEAIGNYY and CDR2 EKD come from the germline V gene. Trimming left V 3 bases short and J 0 bases short, with 17 bases between. The CDR3 is 19 residues long.

As concerns this clone: TCRdb shows a much larger clone's protein in place of this DNA's translation, and the two differ at residue 6, likely through a read error; the protein shown is translated from the DNA. The rearrangement joins TRDV2 to TRDJ3; 7 nucleotides agree with TRDD3. This CDR3 has 18 residues. Per the germline V gene, CDR1 is GEAIGNYY and CDR2 is EKD. Unmatched junction bases numbered 4, after V lost 0 bases and J lost 0 bases. CDR3 region: CACDTMWGSSWDTRQMFF. CDR3 nucleotide sequence: TGTGCCTGTGACACCATGTGGGGGAGCTCCTGGGACACCCGACAGATGTTTTTC.

In this sample, this clone is medium-sized. Other nucleotide sequences from this sample produce the same CDR3. The chain joins TRDV2 to TRDJ2, with 7 bases matching TRDD3. The CDR3 sequence is 15 residues long. Germline CDR1 GEAIGNYY, CDR2 EKD. With 0 bases clipped from V and 1 base from J, the junction kept 1 base outside the gene matches. The CDR3 nucleotides read TGTGCCTGTGACACCTGGGGGAGTTTGACAGCACAACTCTTCTTT. It encodes CACDTWGSLTAQLFF.

As concerns this clone: Possible read error: a much larger clone is one base away. The chain links TRDV2 to TRDJ1; 9 nucleotides line up with TRDD2. Assignment of the J gene here rests on matching the DNA to germline, because TCRdb gives none. CDR1 and CDR2 from the germline V gene are GEAIGNYY and EKD. The V segment lost 3 bases and the J segment 0 bases; nucleotides outside the gene matches: 19. The CDR3 runs to 20 residues. In DNA, the CDR3 is TGTGCCTGTGACCCTGCCTTCCTACGCCCACGGGGGAGCCACACCGATAAACTCATCTTT. Amino acid sequence: CACDPAFLRPRGSHTDKLIF.